This T cell receptor beta chain was sequenced for a study of long-term antiretroviral therapy in people with HIV (dated 2022 in TCRdb). About the investigation overall: The earliest samples were collected about a decade before the 2015 WHO recommendation for immediate ART, when ART was typically delayed until CD4 counts fell. A retrospective serial study tested whether changes in peripheral blood TRB repertoire composition and diversity were associated with ART initiation and durable HIV suppression. A total of roughly 200 cryopreserved PBMC samples were contributed to the cohort by 30 adults with confirmed HIV infection, with samples collected serially over a mean of approximately six years (range 1-12). Of the 30 to 35 participants with HIV, eleven were female. Test extractions of a monoclonal T-cell line alongside under 35 polyclonal samples showed no cross-contamination during QIAcube processing. On the study overall, not on this receptor specifically: Expanded TRB clones identified before ART initiation dominated the repertoire across all time points, though the dominance fluctuated and decreased in many PLHIV after ART. No data were available on ART adherence, viral resistance or therapy changes, limiting inferences about post-ART repertoire changes. Starting ART was linked to a significant rise in TRB diversity, yet even after long-term ART the diversity remained significantly lower than in transplant donor controls. Because PBMC availability was limited, only the TCR beta chain was sequenced, with no alpha chain pairing. Compared with controls, HIV repertoires had narrower CDR3 length ranges, and the network structure pointed to an antigen-experienced repertoire that shifted only slightly toward naive after ART. Because cell numbers in pre-ART samples were limited, unsorted PBMC were profiled instead of sorted CD4+ and CD8+ T cells. The samples span the years 2004 to 2017, and the ART regimens used at that time may not be as effective as current regimens.

Concerning this clone: No cognate antigen has been identified for it. Base qualities are not provided; no much larger clone lies one nucleotide away.

To be included, a participant needed at least one PBMC sample from before ART initiation plus at least two post-ART samples. Every participant with HIV received treatment in the United States of America. Cryopreserved samples of about 1-10 million PBMC were thawed and washed before DNA extraction. At the time of the earliest PBMC sample, participants with HIV were aged between roughly 23 and 60 years. PBMC samples from each participant spanned 1-4 timepoints before ART initiation and 2-8 timepoints after ART initiation, with a median of 7 samples. For every participant, serial HIV viral load, CD4+ T-cell count, ART history and demographic data were obtained. Genomic DNA was extracted from unsorted PBMC with a Qiagen kit on a QIAcube, processed in batches of 12 samples. Sequencing of the TRB variable region was done with the immunoSEQ hsTCRB v3.0 assay at survey level resolution. TRB sequencing targeted a depth of 40,000-50,000 T-cell genomes per sample. Pooled TRB libraries were sequenced on an Illumina MiSeq with a v3 150-cycle kit. The authors' analysis ran thus. Analysis of repertoires was carried out in R inside a reproducible Nextflow workflow spanning QC, data transformation and analysis. LymphoSeq2, an R package for exploring AIRR-Seq data, was used to implement the custom analyses. A handful of samples that yielded fewer than 5000 total TRB sequences were excluded, so that approximately 170 HIV repertoires were analyzed. Among the roughly 200 retained HIV repertoires, fewer than 65 were collected before ART initiation and under 150 after ART initiation. Repertoires were downsampled to 5000 TRB nucleotide sequences, with summary statistics averaged over 100 downsampling iterations. Only TRB sequences with CDR3 regions of at least seven amino acids were retained for analysis. A Shannon entropy-derived clonality score and the Gini coefficient were used to measure diversity. In the repertoire networks, any two of the top 5000 CDR3 amino acid sequences were connected whenever the two sequences differed by an edit distance of one. Antigen specificity groups and MHC restriction were predicted for TRB CDR3 amino acid sequences with GLIPH2. To flag known CMV, EBV, HIV or tissue antigen associations, CDR3 amino acid sequences were matched against VDJdb and McPAS-TCR. Pre-ART, post-ART and control groups were compared with Wilcoxon signed-rank tests and Holm-Bonferroni correction. Not all clones reach the TCRdb copy of this immuneACCESS table, which keeps in-frame sequences only. Checked studies attribute under half of the gap to unresolved V genes and leave the rest unexplained. Clone size and V and J calls were adopted from that table, with D and trimming inferred from the DNA. Present in this sample are about 15,000 clones, about 80% of which were seen just once. The ten largest clones add up to around 18% of the sample.

From the germline V gene (reference sequence), CDR1 is SGHNT and CDR2 is YYREEE. The CDR3 sequence holds 15 residues, the cysteine and phenylalanine included. Kept here is only the CDR3 DNA, which spans 45 bases and is read in frame from base 1. V ends up 2 bases short and J 4 bases short, with an unmatched junction base count of 7. The input for sequencing was unsorted PBMCs, taken just before starting antiretroviral therapy. This clonotype originated in a man in his forties with HIV. This chain is built from TRBV5-4 and TRBJ2-5; 8 bases in the middle match TRBD1. The CDR3 reads as follows: CASSFGQGSGETQYF. The sequenced DNA is TGTGCCAGCAGCTTCGGACAGGGTTCGGGAGAGACCCAGTACTTC.